This is a list of T cell receptor beta chains from one sample in a study of blood T cell repertoires in COVID-19. Profiling relied on immunoSEQ multiplex PCR, and the TCRdb table lists in-frame clones only, not all of them. The table records about 68,000 clones, 80% to 90% of them present only once. Sequenced input: peripheral blood. These receptors all stem from a woman aged 55-75 years with acute or convalescent COVID-19. The CDR3 runs from the conserved cysteine through the conserved F or W. Fields, in order: CDR3 protein, CDR3 DNA, V gene, clone size, J gene, D gene. The D gene is left open where the match is weak. Clone size is given for some rows only: seen once, a few or many times, or a class if the clone is expanded.

CDR3aa: CAWRDRGRAYGYTF
CDR3nt: TGTGCCTGGAGAGATAGGGGGCGCGCATATGGCTACACCTTC
v_gene: TRBV30
abundance: .
j_gene: TRBJ1-2
d_gene: TRBD1

CDR3aa: CASSPTKGWSYGYTF
CDR3nt: TGTGCCAGCTCACCAACAAAAGGATGGAGCTATGGCTACACCTTC
v_gene: TRBV18
abundance: .
j_gene: TRBJ1-2
d_gene: .

CDR3aa: CASSYTSGGPDEQFF
CDR3nt: TGTGCCAGCAGTTACACTAGCGGGGGGCCCGATGAGCAGTTCTTC
v_gene: TRBV6-2/TRBV6-3
abundance: .
j_gene: TRBJ2-1
d_gene: TRBD2

CDR3aa: CASSLQGTENTGELFF
CDR3nt: TGTGCCAGCAGCCTTCAGGGGACAGAGAACACCGGGGAGCTGTTTTTT
v_gene: TRBV7-3
abundance: .
j_gene: TRBJ2-2
d_gene: TRBD1

CDR3aa: CASSKGSNRGQKLFF
CDR3nt: TGTGCCAGCAGCAAAGGATCGAACAGGGGGCAGAAACTGTTTTTT
v_gene: TRBV21-1
abundance: .
j_gene: TRBJ1-4
d_gene: .

CDR3aa: CASSLQVQLPNYGYTF
CDR3nt: TGTGCCAGCAGCTTACAGGTCCAATTGCCAAACTATGGCTACACCTTC
v_gene: TRBV7-2
abundance: .
j_gene: TRBJ1-2
d_gene: .

CDR3aa: CASSQGLGRGPTEAFF
CDR3nt: TGTGCCAGCAGCCAAGGGCTTGGCAGGGGGCCTACTGAAGCTTTCTTT
v_gene: TRBV3-1/TRBV3-2
abundance: .
j_gene: TRBJ1-1
d_gene: TRBD1

CDR3aa: CASSPADKIAKNIQYF
CDR3nt: TGTGCCAGCAGTCCGGCGGACAAAATAGCCAAAAACATTCAGTACTTC
v_gene: TRBV27
abundance: .
j_gene: TRBJ2-4
d_gene: .

CDR3aa: CASSLGDKSGEQYF
CDR3nt: TGCGCCAGCAGCTTGGGTGACAAGTCGGGAGAGCAGTACTTC
v_gene: TRBV5-1
abundance: .
j_gene: TRBJ2-7
d_gene: .

CDR3aa: CAWTGQGGYEQYF
CDR3nt: TGTGCCTGGACCGGGCAGGGAGGTTACGAGCAGTACTTC
v_gene: TRBV30
abundance: .
j_gene: TRBJ2-7
d_gene: .

CDR3aa: CASSIVMSGGTVDTEAFF
CDR3nt: TGTGCCAGTAGTATAGTAATGAGCGGCGGAACTGTAGACACTGAAGCTTTCTTT
v_gene: TRBV19
abundance: .
j_gene: TRBJ1-1
d_gene: .

CDR3aa: CASRFRDTSYEQYF
CDR3nt: TGTGCCAGCAGGTTCCGGGACACCTCCTACGAGCAGTACTTC
v_gene: TRBV5-6
abundance: .
j_gene: TRBJ2-7
d_gene: .

CDR3aa: CASSQRGAGMGADTQYF
CDR3nt: TGTGCCAGCAGCCAACGGGGGGCTGGGATGGGAGCAGATACGCAGTATTTT
v_gene: TRBV3-1/TRBV3-2
abundance: .
j_gene: TRBJ2-3
d_gene: .

CDR3aa: CASSPGLNTEAFF
CDR3nt: TGTGCCAGCAGCCCAGGGTTGAACACTGAAGCTTTCTTT
v_gene: TRBV7-3
abundance: .
j_gene: TRBJ1-1
d_gene: .

CDR3aa: CASSPPTSGGLWERETQYF
CDR3nt: TGTGCCAGCAGTCCGCCGACTAGCGGGGGGCTCTGGGAAAGGGAGACCCAGTACTTC
v_gene: TRBV2
abundance: .
j_gene: TRBJ2-5
d_gene: TRBD2

CDR3aa: CASSRDYEQYF
CDR3nt: TGTGCCAGCAGCCGGGACTACGAGCAGTACTTC
v_gene: TRBV2
abundance: .
j_gene: TRBJ2-7
d_gene: .

CDR3aa: CASSLDPGAGYGYTF
CDR3nt: TGCGCCAGCAGCTTGGACCCAGGGGCCGGCTATGGCTACACCTTC
v_gene: TRBV5-1
abundance: .
j_gene: TRBJ1-2
d_gene: .

CDR3aa: CASSQEGLALDEQFF
CDR3nt: TGTGCCAGCAGCCAAGAGGGACTAGCTCTCGATGAGCAGTTCTTC
v_gene: TRBV3-1/TRBV3-2
abundance: .
j_gene: TRBJ2-1
d_gene: TRBD2

CDR3aa: CASVPTQGDNQPQHF
CDR3nt: TGTGCCAGTGTCCCCACCCAGGGGGACAATCAGCCCCAGCATTTT
v_gene: TRBV28
abundance: .
j_gene: TRBJ1-5
d_gene: TRBD1

CDR3aa: CASSLRRERWETQYF
CDR3nt: TGTGCCAGCAGCTTACGGCGGGAGAGGTGGGAGACCCAGTACTTC
v_gene: TRBV7-8
abundance: .
j_gene: TRBJ2-5
d_gene: TRBD2

CDR3aa: CASSIARALGRETQYF
CDR3nt: TGTGCCAGTAGTATCGCCAGGGCGCTGGGTAGAGAGACCCAGTACTTC
v_gene: TRBV19
abundance: .
j_gene: TRBJ2-5
d_gene: .

CDR3aa: CASSQGYQPQHF
CDR3nt: TGTGCCAGCAGCCAGGGTTATCAGCCCCAGCATTTT
v_gene: TRBV12-3/TRBV12-4
abundance: .
j_gene: TRBJ1-5
d_gene: .

CDR3aa: CASSIDPGIVSGYTF
CDR3nt: TGTGCCAGTAGTATAGATCCAGGGATTGTGAGTGGCTACACCTTC
v_gene: TRBV19
abundance: .
j_gene: TRBJ1-2
d_gene: .

CDR3aa: CASSVNRGPGNTIYF
CDR3nt: TGTGCCAGCAGCGTAAACAGGGGCCCTGGAAACACCATATATTTT
v_gene: TRBV2
abundance: .
j_gene: TRBJ1-3
d_gene: TRBD1

CDR3aa: CASSPRQGLYNEQFF
CDR3nt: TGTGCCAGCAGCCCCCGACAGGGTCTATACAATGAGCAGTTCTTC
v_gene: TRBV7-3
abundance: .
j_gene: TRBJ2-1
d_gene: TRBD1

CDR3aa: CASGLVRTGGFPNEQFF
CDR3nt: TGTGCTAGTGGTTTGGTCCGGACAGGGGGCTTTCCCAATGAGCAGTTCTTC
v_gene: TRBV12-5
abundance: .
j_gene: TRBJ2-1
d_gene: TRBD1

CDR3aa: CASSPFSRGRKNIQYF
CDR3nt: TGTGCCAGCAGCCCGTTCAGTCGGGGGAGAAAAAACATTCAGTACTTC
v_gene: TRBV11-1
abundance: .
j_gene: TRBJ2-4
d_gene: .

CDR3aa: CASSERRGAAYEQYF
CDR3nt: TGTGCCAGCAGTGAACGTAGGGGCGCGGCGTACGAGCAGTACTTC
v_gene: TRBV6-1
abundance: .
j_gene: TRBJ2-7
d_gene: .

CDR3aa: CASSLSGLDSYGYTF
CDR3nt: TGTGCCAGCAGCTTATCCGGTCTGGACAGCTATGGCTACACCTTC
v_gene: TRBV7-2
abundance: few
j_gene: TRBJ1-2
d_gene: .

CDR3aa: CASSQGTSVGTGELFF
CDR3nt: TGTGCCAGCAGCCAAGGGACTAGCGTGGGTACCGGGGAGCTGTTTTTT
v_gene: TRBV3-1/TRBV3-2
abundance: .
j_gene: TRBJ2-2
d_gene: TRBD2

CDR3aa: CAWRGLGNTIYF
CDR3nt: TGTGCCTGGAGGGGGCTTGGAAACACCATATATTTT
v_gene: TRBV30
abundance: .
j_gene: TRBJ1-3
d_gene: .

CDR3aa: CSVYRDHEQYF
CDR3nt: TGCAGTGTTTACAGGGATCACGAGCAGTACTTC
v_gene: TRBV20-1
abundance: .
j_gene: TRBJ2-7
d_gene: .

CDR3aa: CASSLSGGSYNEQFF
CDR3nt: TGTGCCAGCAGCCTTAGCGGGGGTTCCTACAATGAGCAGTTCTTC
v_gene: TRBV3-1/TRBV3-2
abundance: .
j_gene: TRBJ2-1
d_gene: TRBD2

CDR3aa: CASSATSGPYNEQFF
CDR3nt: TGTGCCAGCAGCGCTACTAGCGGTCCCTACAATGAGCAGTTCTTC
v_gene: TRBV7-2
abundance: .
j_gene: TRBJ2-1
d_gene: TRBD2

CDR3aa: CASSLRQGWEEKLFF
CDR3nt: TGTGCCAGCAGCTTACGACAGGGTTGGGAAGAAAAACTGTTTTTT
v_gene: TRBV7-2
abundance: .
j_gene: TRBJ1-4
d_gene: TRBD1

CDR3aa: CSVEIDRGHGYTF
CDR3nt: TGCAGCGTTGAAATAGACAGGGGTCATGGCTACACCTTC
v_gene: TRBV29-1
abundance: few
j_gene: TRBJ1-2
d_gene: TRBD1

CDR3aa: CASSYSWAGDTQYF
CDR3nt: TGTGCCAGCAGTTACTCGTGGGCGGGAGATACGCAGTATTTT
v_gene: TRBV6-5
abundance: .
j_gene: TRBJ2-3
d_gene: .

CDR3aa: CASSYSGQVRNTEAFF
CDR3nt: TGTGCCAGCAGTTACTCGGGGCAGGTTAGGAACACTGAAGCTTTCTTT
v_gene: TRBV6-5
abundance: .
j_gene: TRBJ1-1
d_gene: .

CDR3aa: CASSPLDRDAYGYTF
CDR3nt: TGTGCCAGCAGTCCTTTGGACAGGGATGCCTATGGCTACACCTTC
v_gene: TRBV28
abundance: .
j_gene: TRBJ1-2
d_gene: TRBD1

CDR3aa: CASRIGGGSNQPQHF
CDR3nt: TGTGCCAGTAGAATTGGGGGGGGCTCGAATCAGCCCCAGCATTTT
v_gene: TRBV19
abundance: .
j_gene: TRBJ1-5
d_gene: .